The clone carrying this TCR beta chain was picked up one time. The data were obtained in a study of Graves' ophthalmopathy and Graves' hyperthyroidism. V was pared by 5 bases and J by 2 bases, with 16 bases between. The CDR3 has 15 residues. CDR1 and CDR2 (germline): DFQATT, SNEGSKA (reference sequence). The study amplified TCR beta CDR3 regions using RNA transcripts. A first-round RT-PCR used HTBI primers, followed by a second-round multiplex PCR. Each CDR3 protein is one row after TCRdb ran MiXCR on the multiplex PCR reads. The sample shows roughly 1.1 million distinct CDR3 sequences, less than 45% of them seen only once.

The clonotype was recovered from an adult man with Graves' hyperthyroidism. The chain is built from TRBV20-1 and TRBJ1-3, with D possibly being TRBD1 (6 bases). The sequenced sample consisted of peripheral blood or thyroid tissue (not recorded which). CDR3 coding DNA: TGCAGTGCTTACAGGGTTCGGGGCACTGGAAACACCATATATTTT. Translated: CSAYRVRGTGNTIYF.